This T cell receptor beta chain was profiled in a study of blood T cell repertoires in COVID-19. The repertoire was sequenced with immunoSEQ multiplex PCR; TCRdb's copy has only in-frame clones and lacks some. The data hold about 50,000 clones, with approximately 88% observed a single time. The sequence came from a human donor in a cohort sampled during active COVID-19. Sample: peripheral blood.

The CDR3 bases are TGTGCCAGCAGCTTAGCACGGGACAGGGCGGCCTTAGGCGAGCAGTACTTC. Translated, it gives CASSLARDRAALGEQYF. V usage is TRBV7-2 and J usage is TRBJ2-7; 9 nucleotides line up with TRBD1. Per the germline V gene, CDR1 is SGHTA and CDR2 is FQGNSA. This CDR3 comprises 17 residues. The J segment lost 6 bases and the V segment lost 0 bases, leaving 12 bases of the junction unmatched.